The sequence of this TCR beta chain was determined in a study of cytomegalovirus exposure and HLA in healthy donors (dated by TCRdb to about 2017). As for the study more broadly: An earlier analysis of some 550 of the donors reported more than 250 Gb of sequence data and 100 million to 130 million unique TCR beta sequences from roughly 200 million T cells. Donor age, sex, ethnicity and CMV serostatus were compiled alongside the repertoire data. An earlier analysis of approximately 580 of the donors used high-throughput TCR beta sequencing to judge whether each TCR beta V gene segment behaved as functional or pseudogenic. An early release that covered fewer than 750 HLA-typed donors contained approximately 300 gigabases of sequencing data and tens of millions of unique TCR sequences. To study patterns of TCR occurrence, a later analysis re-analyzed previously published TCR beta repertoires from 600 to 750 donors and added high-resolution HLA genotyping. The genetic ancestry cluster associated with self-reported Caucasian donors included 65% to 90% of the roughly 410 genotyped donors. Every discovery cohort repertoire had been produced on one sequencing platform. The study profiled the T cell repertoires of approximately 700 subjects by immunosequencing and related them to cytomegalovirus serostatus. About five DR-DQ haplotypes were handled as single units for association and clustering, since linkage in the cohort was strong. The study aimed to test whether signatures of past pathogen exposure could be identified by cataloging public T cell receptors. The number of donors typed differed by locus, with 629-630 for A, B, C, DRB1 and DQB1, about 500 for DQA1, 600 to 610 for DPA1, and around 450 for DPB1. Both class I and class II loci were covered by HLA typing, at four-digit resolution. To predict cytomegalovirus infection status, the study combined high-throughput TCR immunosequencing, statistical association of individual TCRs with disease status, and machine learning. The later analysis used no new phenotypic data to find candidate immune exposures, relying instead on TCR beta sequences and their occurrence across donors. Across approximately 420 genotyped donors of the cohort, an average of about 240,000 unique TCR beta nucleotide sequences per donor were sequenced, and roughly 20% of those sequences were non-productive. Besides the first cohort of roughly 700 subjects, a separate validation cohort made up of over 100 different subjects was used. A later genetic analysis took genome-wide SNP genotypes for about 65% of the roughly 670 donors and used that subset as a discovery cohort. Results and caveats for the whole study, not just this receptor: In a later analysis, several top co-occurrence clusters were reported to appear linked to parvovirus B19, influenza, CMV and Epstein-Barr virus. According to a later analysis, most CMV-associated TCR beta chains appeared to be HLA-restricted, and the HLA associations seemed to be driven largely by CMV exposure. Because counts were too low, seventeen rarely observed V segments, including chromosome 9 orphons, were left out of the earlier analysis of 500 to 750 of the donors. The authors suggested that the approach could potentially be generalized to other disease states and immunological phenotypes. Correlated functional status among segregating V segments might be attributable to linkage disequilibrium, but an unknown experimental factor could not be ruled out. Because HLA typing was unavailable for some donors at each locus, only the typed subset was used in association tests. An earlier analysis of 587 of the donors showed that most TCR beta V segments appeared in productive rearrangements either about 87% or about 30% of the time, which broadly matched IMGT annotations. This cohort had only TCR beta chains sequenced, and the lack of alpha or paired-chain data limited which features could be detected. According to a later analysis, TCR association rates differed among HLA loci, with DRB1 alleles showing the most associated TCRs and HLA-C alleles showing the fewest. Cytomegalovirus status was reported to be diagnosed by the classifier with high specificity and sensitivity in both the original and validation cohorts. CMV serostatus was the only immune exposure information available for the cohort. Strong co-occurrence of HLA alleles, especially DR and DQ, made assigning TCR associations to individual alleles difficult. A later analysis associated about 16,000 TCR beta sequences with specific HLA alleles at a false discovery rate of 0.05. Most TCR sequences were observed very rarely across donors, whereas some public TCRs were present in many individuals. A cluster of highly shared sequence variants was judged likely to be a technical artifact of the sequencing pipeline. Roughly uniform sequencing depth across donors was assumed in presence/absence analyses, although this assumption may not hold. Compared with equally common non-associated chains, HLA-associated TCR beta chains in a later analysis were more clonally expanded and had lower generation probabilities. In vitro tests confirmed that a few of the cytomegalovirus-associated TCR beta chains recognize cytomegalovirus antigens. Because the 87-base-pair reads could not distinguish some IMGT-functional V segments, including TRBV6-2 and TRBV6-3, those segments were excluded. In a later genetic analysis, a missense DCLRE1C variant was associated with V-gene and J-gene trimming of TCR beta chains, and the association was replicated in an independent cohort. A later genetic analysis reported fewer N-insertions in productive TCRs among donors in an Asian-associated ancestry cluster than the roughly 650-donor mean. A further reported finding was that TCR beta sequences accurately predicted the HLA-A and HLA-B alleles for most subjects in the first cohort. The study gave a list of roughly 150 TCR beta chains associated with cytomegalovirus.

Turning to this clone: Its antigen is currently not known.

Trimming leaves V shorter by 4 bases and J shorter by 6 bases, with the junction holding 4 bases beyond the gene matches. In the germline V gene (reference sequence), CDR1 corresponds to MNHEY and CDR2 to SMNVEV. Inclusive of the bounding cysteine and phenylalanine, the CDR3 is 14 residues long. Just the 42-base CDR3 DNA is kept, in frame starting at base 1. Library prep was done by the immunoSEQ multiplex PCR assay. For the multiplex PCR, a mixture combining 60 forward primers for TCR Vbeta segments and 13 reverse primers for TCR Jbeta segments was used. A multiplex PCR assay on genomic DNA amplified the CDR3 region of rearranged TCR beta genes. The Illumina HiSeq System was used to sequence the amplified TCR beta libraries as 87-base-pair reads. The authors' pipeline ran thus. Across the 670 or so repertoires, a later analysis counted some 80 million unique TCR beta chains, 9.5 million to 13 million of which were shared by at least two donors. Raw reads were error-corrected and collapsed into unique sequences with a nearest-neighbor algorithm that merged closely related sequences to remove PCR and sequencing errors. V, D and J gene segments were assigned by aligning CDR3 sequences to IMGT reference sequences. For a sequence to be retained, a match of at least six nucleotides to both a V gene segment and a J gene segment was required. A rearrangement counted as productive if the CDR3 had no stop codons and remained in frame with V and J, and every other rearrangement counted as non-productive. Following IMGT convention, CDR3 was defined as the stretch from the second conserved V-encoded cysteine to the conserved J-encoded phenylalanine. In an earlier analysis of around 640 of the donors, sequences lacking an unambiguous match to a single V gene segment were excluded. In an earlier analysis of approximately 590 of the donors, V segments were called functional above 56.7% productive rearrangements and were called segregating when the between-donor standard deviation exceeded 5%. To diagnose cytomegalovirus status from the catalog of TCR beta chain sequences, a statistical classification framework was built. A later analysis assigned V and J genes by comparing TCR nucleotide sequences with IMGT/GENE-DB human TR gene sequences. In a later analysis, CDR3 sequences and most-parsimonious VDJ recombination scenarios were assigned using the TCRdist pipeline. In a later analysis, every TCR beta chain was defined by the combination of its CDR3 amino acid sequence and its V-gene family, and reads without a unique V-gene family were dropped. In a later analysis, fewer than 600 highly shared, low-generation-probability nucleotide sequences were removed to address suspected cross-contamination and a sequencing artifact. For each public chain, a later analysis derived a clonal expansion index from normalized ranks of inferred template counts within each repertoire. In a later analysis, generation probabilities were computed using a VDJ recombination model fitted to out-of-frame rearrangements, and the results were checked against IGoR. In a later analysis, hypergeometric tests were used to score TCR-TCR, TCR-HLA and TCR-CMV co-occurrence, with a repertoire-size bias correction applied to TCR pairs. False discovery rates were estimated in a later analysis by permuting HLA or CMV assignments 20 times. In a later analysis, co-occurring TCRs were grouped using DBSCAN, with TCRdist sequence similarity added in when clustering inside HLA-allele-positive subsets. For co-occurrence clustering, repertoires with fewer than 30,000 or more than 120,000 public chains were excluded, along with four or five repertoires with anomalous nucleotide sharing. The table was pulled from immuneACCESS by TCRdb, which kept in-frame rearrangements only. Such tables lose some clones; where checked, under half of the loss comes from unresolved V genes, and the rest has no known cause. The V and J calls and clone size were taken over from that table, and D and trimming were inferred from the DNA. The sample has 200,000 to 250,000 clones on record. In total, the top ten clones hold approximately 0.98% of the sample.

The cohort consisted of 666 healthy bone marrow donors. At the time of sampling, every cohort member was nominally healthy, though immune exposures that went unrecorded were likely present. The donor was CMV seropositive and belonged to the group of over 250 seropositive cohort members. Each donor provided a peripheral blood sample, and peripheral blood mononuclear cells were used for TCR beta sequencing. The Qiagen DNeasy Blood Extraction Kit was used to extract genomic DNA from the blood cell samples. Recombination linked TRBV27 to TRBJ1-4, with 8 bases in between that match TRBD1. Material: PBMCs. The TCR comes from a woman aged 25 to 39 in good health and CMV-seropositive. The CDR3 region reads CASSWDRTDEKLFF. DNA sequence: TGTGCCAGCAGTTGGGACAGGACCGATGAAAAACTGTTTTTT.